This T cell receptor (beta chain) was recovered during a study of T cell changes during pregnancy in multiple sclerosis (dated by TCRdb to about 2019). Regarding the study in general: The study looked at changes in the T cell repertoire across pregnancy in women with multiple sclerosis.

Regarding this clone: Its antigen target is currently unknown. The record has no base qualities; no much larger clone is one base away.

The library was built by means of the immunoSEQ multiplex PCR assay. TCRdb provides this immuneACCESS table in a form limited to in-frame rearrangements. Some clones are lacking; in checked studies, under half of them reflect an unresolved V gene, and why the rest are absent is not known. Recorded for this sample are approximately 89,000 clones; approximately 95% of them occurred a single time. Approximately 1.7% of the sample is in the top ten clones. Trimming leaves V shorter by 8 bases and J shorter by 4 bases, with the junction holding 10 bases beyond the gene matches. The cysteine opens and the phenylalanine closes a CDR3 of 15 amino acids. This entry keeps only the CDR3 DNA: 45 bases, framed from base 1. The germline V gene supplies CDR1 SNHLY and CDR2 FYNNEI.

Source: peripheral blood, taken after pregnancy. The rearranged chain carries TRBV2 and TRBJ2-5; 10 central nucleotides agree with TRBD1. This receptor was taken from a female donor in good health, enrolled as a control in a pregnancy study. The CDR3 reads CASCGRGQGPETQYF. In nucleotides, the sequence is TGTGCCAGCTGTGGACGGGGACAGGGGCCAGAGACCCAGTACTTC.